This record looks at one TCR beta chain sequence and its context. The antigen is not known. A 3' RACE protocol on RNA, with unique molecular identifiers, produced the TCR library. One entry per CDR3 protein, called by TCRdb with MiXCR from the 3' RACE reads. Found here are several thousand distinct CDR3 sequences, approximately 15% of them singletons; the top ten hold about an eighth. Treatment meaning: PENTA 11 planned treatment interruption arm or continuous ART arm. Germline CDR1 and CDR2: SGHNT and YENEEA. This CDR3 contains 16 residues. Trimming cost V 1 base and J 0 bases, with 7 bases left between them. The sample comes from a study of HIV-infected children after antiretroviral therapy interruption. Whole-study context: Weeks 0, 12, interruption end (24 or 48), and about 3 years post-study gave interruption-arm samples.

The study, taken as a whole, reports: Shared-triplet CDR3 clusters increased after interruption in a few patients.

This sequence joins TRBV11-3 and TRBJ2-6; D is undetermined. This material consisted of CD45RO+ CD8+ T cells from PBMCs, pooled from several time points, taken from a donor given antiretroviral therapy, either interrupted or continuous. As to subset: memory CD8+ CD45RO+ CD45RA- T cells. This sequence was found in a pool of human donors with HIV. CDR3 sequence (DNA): TGTGCCAGCAGCTTAGGGCCCAGCTCTGGGGCCAACGTCCTGACTTTC. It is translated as CASSLGPSSGANVLTF.